These 14 T cell receptor beta chains came from one sample sequenced in a study of long-term antiretroviral therapy in people with HIV. Survey level was the resolution at which the v3.0 immunoSEQ assay ran. Clones were sequenced by immunoSEQ multiplex PCR, and TCRdb holds only the in-frame ones, with some missing. This sample has about 20,000 clones, with about 78% found just once. This specimen consisted of unsorted PBMCs, obtained 2.9 years after starting antiretroviral therapy. These receptors were collected from a woman aged 25 to 45 with HIV.

This clone occurred a few times. This chain connects TRBV7-2 to TRBJ1-2, with 9 positions matching TRBD1. This CDR3 spans 17 amino acids. The germline CDR1 and CDR2 sequences are SGHTA and FQGNSA. V dropped 3 bases and J dropped 7; count of bases not matched to a gene: 15. This CDR3 is CASSFSPNPGQGSGYTF. The CDR3 bases are TGTGCCAGCAGCTTTTCACCAAATCCGGGACAGGGATCTGGCTACACCTTC.

The J gene is TRBJ1-1, the V gene TRBV30; D perhaps matches TRBD1 (5 bases). This CDR3 region has 16 residues. Germline V gene lookup returns CDR1 GTSNPN and CDR2 SVGIG (reference sequence). Trimming removed 0 bases at V and 8 bases at J, with 22 bases between. This CDR3 reads CAWSVVPGGRVREAFF. The DNA for the CDR3 is TGTGCCTGGAGTGTGGTACCCGGGGGGAGGGTGCGAGAAGCTTTCTTT.

V gene TRBV29-1 combines with J gene TRBJ1-3; D is unresolved. The CDR3 loop spans 14 amino acids. Deletions cut 5 bases from V and 2 bases from J, with 13 bases between. The germline V gene has CDR1 SQVTM and CDR2 ANQGSEA. The CDR3 is CSVPAGSAGNTIYF. The CDR3 DNA reads TGCAGCGTTCCTGCGGGATCCGCTGGAAACACCATATATTTT.

This clone was picked up one time. One junction end does not reproduce the germline sequence, and a read error may be involved. This chain joins TRBV7-3 and TRBJ2-7; TRBD1 or TRBD2 may be the D gene (5 bases each). CDR1 and CDR2 (germline): SGHTA, FQGTGA. The CDR3 is 9 residues long. CDR3 in amino acids: CASSQGDNF. DNA of the CDR3: TGTGCCAGCAGCCAGGGAGATAACTTC.

The rearrangement uses TRBV11-2 and TRBJ1-2; a weak D match, TRBD1 (6 bases). The V gene's germline CDR1 is SGHAT and CDR2 FQNNGV. CDR3 length: 17 residues. V was trimmed by 3 bases and J by 3 bases, leaving 20 bases between them. DNA for the CDR3: TGTGCCAGCAGCTTTTACTCCCTTGGGGGCGGGGACTATGGCTACACCTTC. Protein product: CASSFYSLGGGDYGYTF.

The rearrangement uses TRBV9 and TRBJ2-2; TRBD1 or TRBD2 may be the D gene (6 bases each). The V gene's germline CDR1 is SGDLS and CDR2 YYNGEE. This CDR3 comprises 16 residues. V lost 4 bases and J 3 bases, leaving 16 bases between the germline ends. The CDR3 is CASSSQRGADTGELFF. CDR3 bases: TGTGCCAGCAGCTCTCAGAGGGGGGCTGACACCGGGGAGCTGTTTTTT.

The chain recombines TRBV5-5 with TRBJ1-2; TRBD1 aligns across 8 bases. Germline CDR1 is SGHKS and CDR2 is YYEKEE (reference sequence). This CDR3 is built from 19 residues. Trimming took 3 bases from V and 5 from J; bases not matched to a gene: 21. The CDR3 region is CASSSAGKAGQEPAYGYTF. CDR3 nucleotides: TGTGCCAGCAGCTCTGCCGGGAAAGCGGGACAGGAGCCAGCTTATGGCTACACCTTC.

By sample fraction, this clone is medium-sized. V and J are TRBV29-1 and TRBJ2-7; D call uncertain. The CDR3 is 11 residues long. Between the trimmed V and J ends, which lost 4 bases and 6 bases, there was a span of 10 bases. CDR1 and CDR2 (germline): SQVTM, ANQGSEA. The CDR3 DNA reads TGCAGCGTTGCAGTCGGCAGCGAGCAGTACTTC. It encodes CSVAVGSEQYF.

V usage is TRBV6-5 and J usage is TRBJ1-2, with TRBD1 matching 7 bases. The CDR3 is 15 amino acids. V gave up 0 bases and J gave up 5 bases; unmatched junction bases: 6. Looked up from germline, CDR1 is MNHEY and CDR2 is SVGAGI. The CDR3 region is CASSYSTGTVYGYTF. The CDR3 nucleotides read TGTGCCAGCAGTTACTCGACAGGGACAGTTTATGGCTACACCTTC.

The CDR3 loop reads CAWSADRGGTEAFF. The CDR3 DNA sequence: TGTGCCTGGAGTGCGGACAGGGGGGGCACTGAAGCTTTCTTT. V usage is TRBV30 and J usage is TRBJ1-1; TRBD1 matches 10 bases. V was pared by 1 base and J by 4 bases, with 3 bases of the junction left unmatched. Germline CDR1 and CDR2: GTSNPN and SVGIG (reference sequence). This CDR3 spans 14 amino acids.

In DNA form, the CDR3 reads TGTGCCAGCAGTCCCACAGGGGCCGGGGGCTACACCTTC. It encodes CASSPTGAGGYTF. The chain carries TRBV27 and TRBJ1-2, with 7 bases aligning to TRBD1. With V trimmed by 5 bases and J by 8 bases, 8 bases remained unmatched. There are 13 residues in the CDR3. Germline values: CDR1 MNHEY, CDR2 SMNVEV (reference sequence).

This sequence joins TRBV29-1 and TRBJ2-1; 9 nucleotides align to TRBD1. V lost 4 bases and J lost 1; bases outside the gene matches: 5. The CDR3 loop spans 15 amino acids. Germline assignment: CDR1 SQVTM and CDR2 ANQGSEA. The CDR3 loop is CSVAGQGGSYNEQFF. The CDR3 DNA reads TGCAGCGTTGCGGGACAGGGAGGATCCTACAATGAGCAGTTCTTC.

The chain is built from TRBV27 and TRBJ2-2; no clear D gene. CDR3 size: 12 residues. Trimming left V 4 bases short and J 4 bases short, with 4 bases between. Germline V lookup: CDR1 MNHEY, CDR2 SMNVEV (reference sequence). The CDR3 loop reads CASSWSTGELFF. The CDR3 DNA sequence: TGTGCCAGCAGTTGGAGCACCGGGGAGCTGTTTTTT.

The chain couples TRBV12-5 to TRBJ1-6, with D possibly TRBD1 on 5 matching bases. The germline V gene encodes CDR1 LGHNT and CDR2 FRNRAP. CDR3 size: 12 residues. With 6 bases removed from V and 9 bases from J, the gap between germline ends came to 9 bases. The CDR3 region is CASGWGVSPLHF. For the CDR3, the DNA is TGTGCTAGTGGCTGGGGGGTTTCACCCCTCCACTTT.